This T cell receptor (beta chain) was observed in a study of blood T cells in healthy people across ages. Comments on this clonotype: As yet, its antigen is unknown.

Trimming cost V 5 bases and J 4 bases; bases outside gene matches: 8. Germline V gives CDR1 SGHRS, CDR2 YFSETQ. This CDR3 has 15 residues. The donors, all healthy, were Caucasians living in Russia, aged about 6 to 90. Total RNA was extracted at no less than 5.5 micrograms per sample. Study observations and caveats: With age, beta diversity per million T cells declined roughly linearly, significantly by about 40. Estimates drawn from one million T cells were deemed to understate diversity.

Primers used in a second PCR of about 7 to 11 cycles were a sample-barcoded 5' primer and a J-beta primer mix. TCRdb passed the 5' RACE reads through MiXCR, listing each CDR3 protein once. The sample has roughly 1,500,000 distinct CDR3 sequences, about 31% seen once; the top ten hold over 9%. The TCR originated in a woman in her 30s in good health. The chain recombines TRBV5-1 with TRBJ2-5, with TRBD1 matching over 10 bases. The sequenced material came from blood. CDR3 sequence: CASRSGTGVAETQYF. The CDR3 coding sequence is TGCGCCAGCAGAAGCGGGACAGGGGTCGCAGAGACCCAGTACTTC.